This TCR beta chain emerged from a study of post-analysis software for immune sequencing data. Findings and limits, study-wide: Multiple sclerosis patients had significantly lower normalized Chao1 diversity than controls. The authors found that F measure strongly co-clustered same-batch samples.

Note on this clonotype: Its specificity is not known.

Tagging with unique molecular identifiers was a feature of the TCR beta cDNA libraries. It was from roughly 1 to 10 million T cells that about 500,000 cDNA molecules came. TCRdb called the PCR reads again in MiXCR, with one record for every CDR3 protein. The sample records approximately 630,000 distinct CDR3 sequences, 59% being singletons. This clonotype was sampled from a girl between 2 and 10 years old with multiple sclerosis. The sequencing sample was made of blood.

The CDR3 sequence is CASSLVSSGHWQYF. The CDR3 DNA sequence: TGTGCCAGCAGCTTAGTATCCAGCGGTCACTGGCAGTACTTC. This rearrangement joins TRBV7-2 to TRBJ2-7; D is perhaps TRBD2 (5 bases). The V gene's germline CDR1 is SGHTA and CDR2 FQGNSA. The V gene lost 1 base and the J gene lost 9 bases, with 16 bases spanning the gap. This CDR3 is built from 14 residues.